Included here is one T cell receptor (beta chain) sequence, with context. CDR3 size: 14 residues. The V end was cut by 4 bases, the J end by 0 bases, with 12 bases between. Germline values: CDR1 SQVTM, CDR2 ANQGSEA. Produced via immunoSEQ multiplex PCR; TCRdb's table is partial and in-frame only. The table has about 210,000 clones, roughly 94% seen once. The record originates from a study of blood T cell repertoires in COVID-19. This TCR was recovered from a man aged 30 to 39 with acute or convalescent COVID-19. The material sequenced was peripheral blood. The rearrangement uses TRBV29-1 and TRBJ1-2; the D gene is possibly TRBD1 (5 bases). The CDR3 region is CSVVPGGANYGYTF. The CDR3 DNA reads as TGCAGCGTTGTCCCGGGGGGGGCTAACTATGGCTACACCTTC.